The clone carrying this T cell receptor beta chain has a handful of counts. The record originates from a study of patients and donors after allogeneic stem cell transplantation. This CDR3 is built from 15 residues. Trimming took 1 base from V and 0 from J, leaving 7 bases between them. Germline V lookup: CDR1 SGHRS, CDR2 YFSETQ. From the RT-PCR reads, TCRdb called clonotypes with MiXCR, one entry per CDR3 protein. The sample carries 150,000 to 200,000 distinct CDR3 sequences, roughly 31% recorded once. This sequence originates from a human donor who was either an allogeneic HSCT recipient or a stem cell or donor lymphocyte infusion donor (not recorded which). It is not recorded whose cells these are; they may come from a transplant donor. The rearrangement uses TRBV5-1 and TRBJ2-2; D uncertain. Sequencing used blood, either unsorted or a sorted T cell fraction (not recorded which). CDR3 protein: CASSLRATNTGELFF. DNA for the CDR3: TGCGCCAGCAGCTTGAGAGCCACGAACACCGGGGAGCTGTTTTTT.